Presented here are 9 T cell receptor beta chains from one specimen sequenced in a study of vaccination and CD4 T cells after COVID-19. Sequencing of DNA taken from cultured CD4+ T cells relied on the Oncomine TCR Beta short-read assay. TCRdb reprocessed the PCR reads with MiXCR, giving one entry per CDR3 protein. Of 20,000 to 25,000 distinct CDR3 sequences listed, 35% to 55% were seen once; the top ten hold approximately 12%. The sample's treatment: approximately 11-day PBMC culture with coronavirus spike peptide pools or control peptides (ViraFEST assay). The antigens of these receptors remain unknown. The sequenced sample consisted of CD4+ T cells from blood, cultured in vitro. The receptor set was obtained from a human donor who had recovered from COVID-19.

This chain links TRBV28 with TRBJ2-5; a possible D gene is TRBD2 (5 bases). Germline V lookup: CDR1 MDHEN, CDR2 SYDVKM. Trimming removed 2 bases at V and 4 bases at J, with 14 bases between. The CDR3 has 15 amino acids. In nucleotides, the CDR3 is TGTGCCAGCAGTTTAGAGCCCACCGGAGGAGAGACCCAGTACTTC. Translation: CASSLEPTGGETQYF.

The chain carries TRBV20-1 and TRBJ1-6; unclear D gene. V shed 4 bases and J shed 9 bases, with 19 bases lying between them. Per the germline V gene, CDR1 is DFQATT and CDR2 is SNEGSKA (reference sequence). The length of the CDR3 is 15 residues. The chain's CDR3 is CSAKWTLGLGSPLHF. CDR3 in DNA: TGCAGTGCTAAGTGGACTCTGGGTCTCGGTTCACCCCTCCACTTT.

This clonotype has only a few counts. CDR3 DNA sequence: TGCAGTGCTAGACTCGGATCCTGGCGGGAAGCTTTCTTT. It translates to CSARLGSWREAFF. The chain carries TRBV20-1 and TRBJ1-1; D is uncertain. CDR3 length: 13 amino acids. Trimming took 2 bases from V and 8 from J, leaving 15 bases between them. CDR1 and CDR2 from the germline V gene are DFQATT and SNEGSKA (reference sequence).

This clonotype showed up just a few times. The chain has TRBV6-1 and TRBJ1-3; no definite D call. This CDR3 region has 15 residues. Trimming stripped 9 bases from V and 0 bases from J, with 15 bases between. Looked up from germline, CDR1 is MNHNS and CDR2 is SASEGT. For the CDR3, the DNA is TGTGCCAGTTCCGAGGACCGGGACTCTGGAAACACCATATATTTT. Encoded protein: CASSEDRDSGNTIYF.

This chain connects TRBV5-1 to TRBJ1-2; D remains unclear. This CDR3 comprises 15 residues. V was pared by 0 bases and J by 8 bases, with 17 bases between. Germline CDR1 SGHRS, CDR2 YFSETQ. CDR3 in amino acids: CASSLVISGVRGYTF. CDR3 DNA sequence: TGCGCCAGCAGCTTGGTGATCTCGGGCGTGAGGGGCTACACCTTC. The full variable domain, in which reference TRBV5-1 and TRBJ1-2 provide the parts outside the CDR3, is KAGVTQTPRYLIKTRGQQVTLSCSPISGHRSVSWYQQTPGQGLQFLFEYFSETQRNKGNFPGRFSGRQFSNSRSEMNVSTLELGDSALYLCASSLVISGVRGYTFGSGTRLTVV.

This chain connects TRBV27 to TRBJ1-1; the match to TRBD1 covers 7 bases. The CDR3 is made up of 19 amino acids. The germline gives CDR1 MNHEY, CDR2 SMNVEV (reference sequence). The V segment lost 4 bases and the J segment 1 base; nucleotides outside the gene matches: 18. CDR3 residues: CASSSRTDRRFGRNTEAFF. CDR3 nucleotides: TGTGCCAGCAGTTCACGAACGGACAGGAGGTTTGGGAGGAACACTGAAGCTTTCTTT.

The CDR3 loop is CATTDRVNNEQFF. The DNA of the CDR3 is TGCGCCACGACGGACAGGGTAAACAATGAGCAGTTCTTC. The genes are TRBV10-1 and TRBJ2-1; 8 bases are a match to TRBD1. The CDR3 runs 13 residues. CDR1 is WNHNN and CDR2 is SYGVQD in the germline V gene (reference sequence). The ends lost 10 bases at V and 5 bases at J; junction bases unmatched: 7.

The chain couples TRBV6-5 to TRBJ1-3; 8 bases align to TRBD1. The CDR3 spans 18 residues. Trimming cost V 0 bases and J 0 bases; bases outside gene matches: 7. Germline V gives CDR1 MNHEY, CDR2 SVGAGI. The CDR3 sequence is CASSYSDRGPSSGNTIYF. The CDR3, as DNA: TGTGCCAGCAGTTACTCAGACAGGGGTCCAAGCTCTGGAAACACCATATATTTT.

This clonotype was found a few times. The chain has TRBV6-1 and TRBJ2-7, with 9 bases identical to TRBD1. This CDR3 is 14 amino acids long. The trim removed 6 bases at V and 0 bases at J, leaving 3 bases unmatched. From germline, CDR1 is MNHNS and CDR2 SASEGT. CDR3 amino acids: CASSRTGDSYEQYF. The CDR3 DNA is TGTGCCAGCAGCCGGACAGGGGACTCCTACGAGCAGTACTTC.